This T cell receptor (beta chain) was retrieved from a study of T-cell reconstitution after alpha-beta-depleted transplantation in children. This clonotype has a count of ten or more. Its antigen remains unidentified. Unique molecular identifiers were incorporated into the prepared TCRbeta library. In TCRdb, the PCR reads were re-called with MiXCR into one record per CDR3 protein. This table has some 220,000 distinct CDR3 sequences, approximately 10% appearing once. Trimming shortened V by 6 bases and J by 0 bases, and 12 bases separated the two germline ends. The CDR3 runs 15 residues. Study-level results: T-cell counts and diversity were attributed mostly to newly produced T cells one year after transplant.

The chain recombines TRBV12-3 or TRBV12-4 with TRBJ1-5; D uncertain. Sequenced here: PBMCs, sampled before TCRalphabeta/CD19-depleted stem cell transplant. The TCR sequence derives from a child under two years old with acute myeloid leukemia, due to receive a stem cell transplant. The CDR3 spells CASRTTDLSNQPQHF. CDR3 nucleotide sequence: TGTGCCAGCAGAACCACGGACCTTAGCAATCAGCCCCAGCATTTT.